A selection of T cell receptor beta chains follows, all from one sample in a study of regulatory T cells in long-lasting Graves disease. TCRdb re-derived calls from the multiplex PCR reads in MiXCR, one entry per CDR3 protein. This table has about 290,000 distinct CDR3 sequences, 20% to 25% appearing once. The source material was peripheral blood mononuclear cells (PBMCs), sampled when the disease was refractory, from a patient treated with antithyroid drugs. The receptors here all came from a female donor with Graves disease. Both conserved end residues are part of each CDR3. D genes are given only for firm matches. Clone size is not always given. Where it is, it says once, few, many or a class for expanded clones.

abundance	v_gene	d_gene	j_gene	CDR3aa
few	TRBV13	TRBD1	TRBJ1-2	CASSPGQGPYGYTF
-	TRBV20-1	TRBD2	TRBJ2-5	CSAGLAGAETQYF
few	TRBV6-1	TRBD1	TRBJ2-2	CASREGDRTNTGELFF
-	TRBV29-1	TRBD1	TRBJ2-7	CSVPGQVPYEQYF
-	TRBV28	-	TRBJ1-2	CASSAPGLLYGYTF
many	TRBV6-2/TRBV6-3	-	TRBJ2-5	CASSFGRLYQETQYF
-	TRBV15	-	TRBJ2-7	CATSRGGQASYEQYF
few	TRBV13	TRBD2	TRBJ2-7	CASNTLAGGSHEQYF
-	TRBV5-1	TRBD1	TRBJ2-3	CASSRPRTGASQDTQYF
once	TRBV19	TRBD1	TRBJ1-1	CATKSGGAWGAFF
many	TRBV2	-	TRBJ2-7	CASSDWRGSYEQYF
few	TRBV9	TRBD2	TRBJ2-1	CASSVAPSGYNEQFF
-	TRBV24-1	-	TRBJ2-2	CATSDLDWGTGATGELFF
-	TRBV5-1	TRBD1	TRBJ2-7	CASTGTGSYEQYF
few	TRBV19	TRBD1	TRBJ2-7	CASSRGLDIYEQYF
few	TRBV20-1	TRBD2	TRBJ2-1	CSAESGRGSYNEQFF
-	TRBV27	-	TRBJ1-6	CASKVHREGNSPLHF
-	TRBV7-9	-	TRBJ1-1	CASSLGVRNTEAFF
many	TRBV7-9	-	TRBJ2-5	CASSLDFPYQETQYF
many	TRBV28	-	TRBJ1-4	CASSFEGTNEKLFF
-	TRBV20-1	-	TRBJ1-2	CSALQVYYGYTF
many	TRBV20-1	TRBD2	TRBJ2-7	CSARTGLRTYEQYF
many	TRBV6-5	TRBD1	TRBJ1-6	CASSWDRAGNSPLHF
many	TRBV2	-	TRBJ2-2	CASGWWGLDDGELFF
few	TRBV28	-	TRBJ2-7	CASSYEGGGYSYEQYF
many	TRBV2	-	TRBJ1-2	CASSAQVFSDGYTF
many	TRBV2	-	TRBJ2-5	CASSTRMGETQYF
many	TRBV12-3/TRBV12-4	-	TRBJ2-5	CASSLGDRETQYF
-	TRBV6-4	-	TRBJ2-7	CASSYYVGGRGSEQYF
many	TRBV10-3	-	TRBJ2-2	CAIGPGDRTGELFF
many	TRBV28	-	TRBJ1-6	CASSVPTVYSPLHF
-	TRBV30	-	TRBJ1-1	CAWSSDLNTEAFF
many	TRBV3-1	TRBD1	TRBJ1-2	CASSHGDRGDGYTF
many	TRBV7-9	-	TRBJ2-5	CASSFSAAYQETQYF
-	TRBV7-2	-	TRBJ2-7	CASSQDLSWGMDYEQYF
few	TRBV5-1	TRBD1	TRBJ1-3	CASSVQGVSLGNTIYF
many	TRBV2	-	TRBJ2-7	CASSEVGFTYEQYF